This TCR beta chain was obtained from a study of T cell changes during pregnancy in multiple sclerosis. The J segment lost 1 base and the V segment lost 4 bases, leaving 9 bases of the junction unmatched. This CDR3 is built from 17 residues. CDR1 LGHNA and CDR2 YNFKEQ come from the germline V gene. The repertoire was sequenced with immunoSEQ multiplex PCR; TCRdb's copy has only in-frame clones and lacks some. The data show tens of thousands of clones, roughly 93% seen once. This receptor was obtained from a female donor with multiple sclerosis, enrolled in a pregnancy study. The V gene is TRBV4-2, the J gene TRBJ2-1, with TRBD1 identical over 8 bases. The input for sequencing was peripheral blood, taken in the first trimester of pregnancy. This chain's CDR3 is CASSPTQGAWSYNEQFF. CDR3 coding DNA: TGTGCCAGCAGCCCCACCCAGGGGGCTTGGTCCTACAATGAGCAGTTCTTC.